Shown below are 29 T cell receptor beta chains from a single sample sequenced in a study of blood T cells in healthy people across ages. It was with a sample-barcoded 5' primer and a J-beta primer mix that a second PCR of roughly 7 to 12 cycles was run. A single record per CDR3 protein comes from TCRdb applying MiXCR to the 5' RACE reads. The table has 1.5 million to 2 million distinct CDR3 sequences, about 31% seen once. Input material: blood. The receptors come from a woman in her thirties in good health.

This clonotype was observed a few times. The V gene is TRBV28, the J gene TRBJ1-4; D remains ambiguous. The CDR3 length is 16 residues. CDR1 and CDR2 (germline): MDHEN, SYDVKM. The V gene lost 5 bases and the J gene lost 8 bases, with 21 bases spanning the gap. In DNA form, the CDR3 reads TGTGCCAGCAGTCCCCCGAGAGAGGGCTTACGGGAAAAACTGTTTTTT. It specifies CASSPPREGLREKLFF.

This clonotype was counted only a few times. The chain uses TRBV2 and TRBJ2-1; D is perhaps TRBD2 (6 bases). Germline V CDR1 and CDR2: SNHLY, FYNNEI. This CDR3 has 14 amino acids. V lost 8 bases to trimming and J lost 7 bases, with 18 bases between them. CDR3 amino acids: CASLGYVGRNEQFF. The CDR3 region has the DNA TGTGCCAGCTTGGGGTACGTGGGGAGGAATGAGCAGTTCTTC.

This clonotype was seen ten or more times. The chain couples TRBV20-1 to TRBJ2-5; possibly TRBD1 for D (6 bases). The CDR3 has 11 amino acids. From germline, CDR1 is DFQATT and CDR2 SNEGSKA (reference sequence). V dropped 6 bases and J dropped 5 bases, with 10 bases sitting between them. The CDR3 reads CSAKGVETQYF. The CDR3, as DNA: TGCAGTGCAAAGGGGGTGGAGACCCAGTACTTC.

This clonotype was detected ten times or more. The chain is built from TRBV10-3 and TRBJ2-5; TRBD2 matches at 11 bases. CDR1 is ENHRY and CDR2 is SYGVKD in the germline V gene. With 0 bases clipped from V and 4 bases from J, the junction kept 4 bases outside the gene matches. CDR3 size: 16 residues. The DNA of the CDR3 is TGTGCCATCAGTGAGTCGACTAGCGGGAAATTAGAGACCCAGTACTTC. This translates into CAISESTSGKLETQYF.

The chain has TRBV20-1 and TRBJ2-3; D may be TRBD2 (6 bases). In germline, CDR1 is DFQATT, CDR2 SNEGSKA (reference sequence). V lost 3 bases, J lost 3 bases, and 19 bases lay in between. The CDR3 runs 16 residues. Here the CDR3 reads CSASPARIAVTDTQYF. The CDR3 region has the DNA TGCAGTGCTAGCCCGGCGAGGATAGCGGTAACAGATACGCAGTATTTT.

This clonotype was seen more than once but under ten times. The chain has TRBV27 and TRBJ2-1, with D possibly being TRBD2 (5 bases). V lost 7 bases to trimming and J lost 6 bases, with 13 bases between them. CDR3 length: 13 amino acids. Germline lookup yields CDR1 MNHEY and CDR2 SMNVEV (reference sequence). CDR3 nucleotides: TGTGCCAGCAAAGGGAGCAGGCGCAATGAGCAGTTCTTC. Translated, it gives CASKGSRRNEQFF.

This clonotype came up a few times. The chain uses TRBV28 and TRBJ2-5; no definite D call. Looked up from germline, CDR1 is MDHEN and CDR2 is SYDVKM. The germline V and J ends were trimmed by 6 bases and 1 base, with 9 bases remaining between them. The CDR3 has 13 amino acids. The DNA for the CDR3 is TGTGCCAGCAGGACAATCACCCAAGAGACCCAGTACTTC. Translation gives CASRTITQETQYF.

This clonotype was seen only once. The gene calls are TRBV5-1 and TRBJ2-7; 7 bases fit TRBD2. CDR1 and CDR2 from the germline V gene are SGHRS and YFSETQ. CDR3 length: 14 amino acids. Losses at the gene ends were 0 bases for V and 5 bases for J; bases not matched to a gene: 5. The CDR3 coding sequence is TGCGCCAGCAGCTTGGAGGCCGGGAGGAACGAGCAGTACTTC. This sequence encodes CASSLEAGRNEQYF. The whole variable domain, filled in from reference TRBV5-1 and TRBJ2-7, reads KAGVTQTPRYLIKTRGQQVTLSCSPISGHRSVSWYQQTPGQGLQFLFEYFSETQRNKGNFPGRFSGRQFSNSRSEMNVSTLELGDSALYLCASSLEAGRNEQYFGPGTRLTVT.

Many counts were recorded for this clonotype. This chain links TRBV12-3 or TRBV12-4 with TRBJ2-3; 8 bases align to TRBD2. Losses at the gene ends were 3 bases for V and 0 bases for J; bases not matched to a gene: 2. This CDR3 region has 15 residues. CDR3 coding DNA: TGTGCCAGCAGTTTTTCTAGCGGGAGCACAGATACGCAGTATTTT. This translates into CASSFSSGSTDTQYF.

This clonotype came up once. This chain uses TRBV27 with TRBJ2-7; no clear D. The V and J ends lost 8 bases and 2 bases respectively, with 13 bases between them. Germline values: CDR1 MNHEY, CDR2 SMNVEV (reference sequence). The CDR3 length is 13 residues. The CDR3 spells CASGVDTAYEQYF. The CDR3 nucleotides read TGTGCCAGCGGGGTTGACACAGCCTACGAGCAGTACTTC.

This clonotype was counted between two and nine times. This chain links TRBV29-1 with TRBJ1-1; a weak D match, TRBD1 (6 bases). V was shortened by 7 bases and J by 1 base, with 13 bases between the two germline ends. Germline V gives CDR1 SQVTM, CDR2 ANQGSEA. The CDR3 consists of 13 residues. In nucleotides, the CDR3 is TGCAGCGCCGAGGGGGGAGAGAACACTGAAGCTTTCTTT. Amino acids: CSAEGGENTEAFF.

The rearrangement joins TRBV2 to TRBJ2-1; 9 bases agree with TRBD1. The CDR3 contains 13 residues. V was clipped by 4 bases and J by 9 bases; unmatched bases: 4. CDR1 and CDR2 from the germline V gene are SNHLY and FYNNEI. The chain's CDR3 is CASSGGQGGEQFF. The CDR3 DNA sequence: TGTGCCAGCAGTGGGGGACAGGGTGGTGAGCAGTTCTTC. The whole variable domain, filled in from reference TRBV2 and TRBJ2-1, reads EPEVTQTPSHQVTQMGQEVILRCVPISNHLYFYWYRQILGQKVEFLVSFYNNEISEKSEIFDDQFSVERPDGSNFTLKIRSTKLEDSAMYFCASSGGQGGEQFFGPGTRLTVL.

In this sample, this clonotype turned up many times. The rearrangement uses TRBV10-3 and TRBJ2-3; 13 nucleotides align to TRBD2. The V and J ends lost 10 bases and 2 bases, in that order; junction bases with no gene match: 12. The CDR3 extends over 17 amino acids. Per germline, CDR1 ENHRY and CDR2 SYGVKD. Written as DNA, the CDR3 is TGTGCCACAACCCCAACTAGCGGGAGGGCCACCACAGATACGCAGTATTTT. Translating it yields CATTPTSGRATTDTQYF.

The chain combines TRBV28 with TRBJ2-5, with a weak D call TRBD2 (5 bases). The CDR3 is 18 amino acids. V lost 5 bases, J lost 5 bases, and 27 bases lay in between. Germline V lookup: CDR1 MDHEN, CDR2 SYDVKM. The CDR3 reads CASSHDPSQMDLKETQYF. CDR3 DNA sequence: TGTGCCAGCAGTCACGACCCAAGCCAGATGGACTTAAAGGAGACCCAGTACTTC.

This clonotype was seen only a few times. The rearrangement uses TRBV7-2 and TRBJ2-1; D gene unclear. The CDR3 is 14 residues long. Germline CDR1 and CDR2: SGHTA and FQGNSA. The V end was cut by 6 bases, the J end by 5 bases, with 14 bases between. The CDR3 bases are TGTGCCAGCAGATCCGGCTCGGGTGACAATGAGCAGTTCTTC. It translates to CASRSGSGDNEQFF.

This rearrangement joins TRBV11-3 to TRBJ2-5, with a possible D match to TRBD2 (5 bases). The end of the DNA is better explained by TRBJ2-7, so the J call may be wrong. Germline CDR1 and CDR2: SGHNT and YENEEA. This CDR3 is built from 13 residues. The CDR3 loop reads CASSSLEGNEQYF. For the CDR3, the DNA is TGTGCCAGCAGCTCCCTTGAGGGTAACGAGCAGTACTTC.

There are many counts of this clonotype. V usage is TRBV10-3 and J usage is TRBJ2-3, with 11 nucleotides matching TRBD2. This CDR3 is 16 amino acids long. Trimming at V came to 6 bases and at J to 0 bases, leaving 5 bases not matched to a gene. Per the germline V gene, CDR1 is ENHRY and CDR2 is SYGVKD. The CDR3 coding sequence is TGTGCCATCAGCAGACTAGCGGGGACTAGCACAGATACGCAGTATTTT. Translated, it gives CAISRLAGTSTDTQYF.

This chain links TRBV20-1 with TRBJ2-1; tentatively, D is TRBD2 (7 bases). The CDR3 runs 17 residues. Trimming removed 1 base from V and 5 bases from J, with 21 bases in between. Germline V gives CDR1 DFQATT, CDR2 SNEGSKA (reference sequence). CDR3 in DNA: TGCAGTGCTAGAGGGACTCGGGGGGAGGGGGGCCACAATGAGCAGTTCTTC. It specifies CSARGTRGEGGHNEQFF.

This clonotype was counted ten times or more. The chain recombines TRBV5-5 with TRBJ1-2, with D perhaps matching TRBD1 (6 bases). This CDR3 comprises 14 residues. The germline gives CDR1 SGHKS, CDR2 YYEKEE (reference sequence). V lost 2 bases to trimming and J lost 4 bases, with 12 bases between them. The CDR3 spells CASSFTGGGYGYTF. The DNA of the CDR3 is TGTGCCAGCAGCTTTACTGGGGGCGGCTATGGCTACACCTTC.

This clonotype is a singleton in its sample. The chain has TRBV7-8 and TRBJ2-5; D is unresolved. The CDR3 extends over 13 amino acids. V was trimmed by 6 bases and J by 1 base, leaving 9 bases between them. CDR1 is SGHVS, CDR2 FQNEAQ, per germline. The chain's CDR3 is CASRPAFQETQYF. For the CDR3, the DNA is TGTGCCAGCAGGCCAGCGTTCCAAGAGACCCAGTACTTC.

Here the CDR3 reads CASSFDSKGLKSNQPQHF. The CDR3 DNA reads as TGTGCCAGCAGTTTCGACAGTAAGGGATTAAAAAGCAATCAGCCCCAGCATTTT. The chain links TRBV6-2 or TRBV6-3 to TRBJ1-5; a weak D match, TRBD1 (5 bases). The length of the CDR3 is 18 residues. The germline CDR1 and CDR2 sequences are MNHEY and SVGEGT. V lost 4 bases and J lost 1, with 20 bases in between.

The CDR3 DNA reads TGTGCCAGCAGCCAAGAACGGGGGACACGGCTTTACAATGAGCAGTTCTTC. Translated: CASSQERGTRLYNEQFF. This rearrangement joins TRBV11-2 to TRBJ2-1, with D perhaps being TRBD1 or TRBD2 (6 bases each). The CDR3 extends over 17 amino acids. Trimming cost V 5 bases and J 4 bases, with 21 bases left between them. Germline CDR1 SGHAT, CDR2 FQNNGV.

The rearrangement joins TRBV5-5 to TRBJ1-1; D is undetermined. V lost 1 base and J lost 8, with 12 bases in between. The CDR3 consists of 13 residues. Germline-derived CDR1 and CDR2 are SGHKS and YYEKEE (reference sequence). DNA for the CDR3: TGTGCCAGCAGCTTGTGGGAGAAGATCGAAGCTTTCTTT. Protein: CASSLWEKIEAFF. The whole variable domain, filled in from reference TRBV5-5 and TRBJ1-1, reads DAGVTQSPTHLIKTRGQQVTLRCSPISGHKSVSWYQQVLGQGPQFIFQYYEKEERGRGNFPDRFSARQFPNYSSELNVNALLLGDSALYLCASSLWEKIEAFFGQGTRLTVV.

The chain joins TRBV4-1 to TRBJ2-1; 8 bases are a match to TRBD2. Germline assignment: CDR1 MGHRA and CDR2 YSYEKL. CDR3 size: 17 residues. Losses at the gene ends were 1 base for V and 7 bases for J; bases not matched to a gene: 12. The CDR3 region has the DNA TGCGCCAGCAGCCAAGGGCTGCGGGGGGCCTTGCGGAATGAGCAGTTCTTC. Protein sequence: CASSQGLRGALRNEQFF.

This clonotype was recorded once. The V gene is TRBV28, the J gene TRBJ1-6; 10 nucleotides match TRBD1. The germline V gene has CDR1 MDHEN and CDR2 SYDVKM. Trimming removed 1 base from V and 9 bases from J; junction bases left unmatched: 3. This CDR3 has 15 amino acids. CDR3 amino acids: CASSLLDRGASPLHF. CDR3 DNA sequence: TGTGCCAGCAGTTTATTGGACAGGGGGGCTTCACCCCTCCACTTT.

The sample holds a few counts of this clonotype. The rearrangement joins TRBV29-1 to TRBJ1-1; D gene ambiguous. The CDR3 runs 12 residues. Germline V gene sequence: CDR1 SQVTM, CDR2 ANQGSEA. V was cut by 6 bases and J by 4 bases, with 12 bases left in between. Written as DNA, the CDR3 is TGCAGCGTCAGAGGCGGCGGCACTGAAGCTTTCTTT. Translated: CSVRGGGTEAFF.

On this clonotype itself: The junction shows a germline mismatch at one end, possibly a read error. The chain is built from TRBV28 and TRBJ1-4; 10 positions match TRBD1. CDR3 length: 11 amino acids. Germline lookup yields CDR1 MDHEN and CDR2 SYDVKM. The CDR3 coding sequence is TGTGCCAGCAGGGGGACAGGGGCGGCCCTTTTT. It encodes CASRGTGAALF.

The V gene is TRBV12-5, the J gene TRBJ2-3; D may be TRBD1 or TRBD2 (5 bases each). Germline V gene sequence: CDR1 LGHNT, CDR2 FRNRAP. The CDR3 is 15 residues long. The germline V and J ends were trimmed by 3 bases and 2 bases, with 12 bases remaining between them. CDR3 bases: TGTGCTAGTGGTTTATCTGGGACCCTCACAGATACGCAGTATTTT. It is translated as CASGLSGTLTDTQYF. Together with reference TRBV12-5 and TRBJ2-3, the CDR3 gives the full variable domain: DARVTQTPRHKVTEMGQEVTMRCQPILGHNTVFWYRQTMMQGLELLAYFRNRAPLDDSGMPKDRFSAEMPDATLATLKIQPSEPRDSAVYFCASGLSGTLTDTQYFGPGTRLTVL.

This clonotype has more than one count but fewer than ten. The rearrangement links TRBV20-1 to TRBJ2-7; 8 bases fit TRBD2. CDR1 and CDR2 from the germline V gene are DFQATT and SNEGSKA (reference sequence). The CDR3 sequence is 17 residues long. The V and J ends lost 6 bases and 3 bases, in that order; junction bases with no gene match: 19. The CDR3 DNA reads as TGCAGTGCCCCCGGAGGGCTTGAGCGGGAGAGGGGCTACGAGCAGTACTTC. This gives the protein CSAPGGLERERGYEQYF.